Listed below are T cell receptor beta chains from one sample, sequenced in a study of response to subunit inactivated influenza vaccine. Each CDR3 protein gets one entry after TCRdb re-called the RT-PCR reads with MiXCR. The table lists hundreds of thousands of distinct CDR3 sequences, 10% to 15% of them singletons, with about 10% in the top ten. The specimen was PBMCs from blood, collected on the day of vaccination. The receptors derive from a man aged 45-65 years who received an inactivated influenza vaccine. CDR3s include the opening cysteine and the closing phenylalanine or tryptophan. D genes are given only for firm matches. The size entry is marked missing in some rows and otherwise reads once, few, many or a size class.

cdr3_aa cdr3_nt d_call v_call clone_size j_call
CASSYPQGQETQYF TGTGCCAGCAGTTACCCTCAGGGTCAAGAGACCCAGTACTTC . TRBV6-5 . TRBJ2-5
CASSARDYSYEQYF TGTGCCAGCAGCGCCCGGGACTATTCCTACGAGCAGTACTTC TRBD2 TRBV9 . TRBJ2-7
CASSFELAGGEQYF TGCGCCAGCAGCTTTGAACTAGCGGGAGGCGAGCAGTACTTC TRBD2 TRBV5-1 few TRBJ2-7
CASSLAFASYEQYF TGTGCCAGCAGCTTAGCGTTTGCCAGCTACGAGCAGTACTTC . TRBV7-2 . TRBJ2-7
CASSLAGSVFF TGTGCCAGCAGTTTAGCGGGGAGTGTGTTCTTC . TRBV12-3/TRBV12-4 few TRBJ2-1
CASSPTDLSTEAFF TGTGCCAGCAGCCCGACCGATTTAAGCACTGAAGCTTTCTTT . TRBV28 . TRBJ1-1
CASSSRTGVYNEQFF TGTGCCAGTAGTAGTCGGACCGGCGTTTACAATGAGCAGTTCTTC . TRBV6-2/TRBV6-3 . TRBJ2-1
CSAVWGADTQYF TGCAGTGCTGTTTGGGGGGCAGATACGCAGTATTTT . TRBV20-1 few TRBJ2-3
CASSRKTGTGDWEQYF TGTGCCAGCAGCCGAAAAACCGGGACAGGGGATTGGGAGCAGTACTTC TRBD1 TRBV3-1 many TRBJ2-7
CSAVRGGTQETQYF TGCAGTGCCGTCAGGGGGGGAACACAAGAGACCCAGTACTTC . TRBV20-1 many TRBJ2-5
CASSIGTSGAYEQYF TGCGCCAGCAGCATAGGGACTAGCGGGGCCTACGAGCAGTACTTC TRBD2 TRBV5-1 few TRBJ2-7
CASSPASASRYGYTF TGTGCCAGCAGTCCTGCCTCGGCATCGCGCTATGGCTACACCTTC . TRBV27 . TRBJ1-2
CASSPGHLDNEQFF TGTGCCAGCAGCCCGGGCCACCTAGACAATGAGCAGTTCTTC . TRBV3-1 few TRBJ2-1
CSAFNGYTF TGCAGTGCTTTTAATGGCTACACCTTC . TRBV20-1 few TRBJ1-2
CASSDRARGEQYF TGTGCCAGCAGTGACAGGGCGCGCGGCGAGCAGTACTTC TRBD1 TRBV28 . TRBJ2-7
CASSQKPPGQKETQYF TGCGCCAGCAGCCAAAAGCCCCCGGGACAAAAAGAGACCCAGTACTTC . TRBV4-3 few TRBJ2-5
CASTARGPTYEQYF TGTGCCAGCACCGCGCGGGGCCCAACCTACGAGCAGTACTTC . TRBV7-8 . TRBJ2-7
CASSSRGQGKWEKLFF TGTGCCAGCAGCTCCCGCGGACAGGGGAAGTGGGAAAAACTGTTTTTT TRBD1 TRBV5-6 few TRBJ1-4
CASSYQRGVKDTQYF TGCGCCAGCAGTTACCAGCGGGGCGTTAAAGATACGCAGTATTTT TRBD2 TRBV5-1 few TRBJ2-3
CASSNPLRGRLETQYF TGTGCCAGCAGTAACCCCCTGCGGGGGAGGTTAGAGACCCAGTACTTC TRBD2 TRBV6-2/TRBV6-3 few TRBJ2-5
CASSLGSSDTQYF TGCGCCAGCAGCTTGGGATCGTCAGATACGCAGTATTTT . TRBV5-1 many TRBJ2-3
CASSLPRNTSGTTGELFF TGTGCCAGCAGCTTACCACGAAATACTAGCGGGACGACCGGGGAGCTGTTTTTT TRBD2 TRBV11-2 few TRBJ2-2
CATSDRLAYNEQFF TGTGCCACCAGTGATCGACTAGCCTACAATGAGCAGTTCTTC . TRBV24-1 . TRBJ2-1
CASSQENRRSRSYNEQFF TGCGCCAGCAGCCAAGAAAACCGGAGATCCCGCTCCTACAATGAGCAGTTCTTC . TRBV4-3 few TRBJ2-1
CASRKTSGYYNEQFF TGTGCCAGCAGGAAGACTAGCGGTTACTACAATGAGCAGTTCTTC TRBD2 TRBV3-1 . TRBJ2-1
CASSLVSGSTGELFF TGTGCCAGCAGTTTAGTCTCGGGGAGCACCGGGGAGCTGTTTTTT . TRBV12-3/TRBV12-4 many TRBJ2-2